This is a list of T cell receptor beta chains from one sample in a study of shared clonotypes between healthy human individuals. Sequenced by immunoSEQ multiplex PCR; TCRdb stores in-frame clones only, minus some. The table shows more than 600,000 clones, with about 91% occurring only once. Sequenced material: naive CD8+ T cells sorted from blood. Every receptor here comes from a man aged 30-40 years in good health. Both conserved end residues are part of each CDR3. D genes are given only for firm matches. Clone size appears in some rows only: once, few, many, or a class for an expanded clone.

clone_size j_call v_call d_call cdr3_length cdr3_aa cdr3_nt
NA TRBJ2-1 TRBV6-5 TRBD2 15 CASSSGTSGSVEQFF TGTGCCAGCAGCTCCGGGACTAGCGGGAGCGTTGAGCAGTTCTTC
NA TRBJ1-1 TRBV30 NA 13 CAWSWGVNTEAFF TGTGCCTGGAGTTGGGGTGTGAACACTGAAGCTTTCTTT
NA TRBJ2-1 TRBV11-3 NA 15 CASSLFQSSYNEQFF TGTGCCAGCAGCTTATTCCAGAGCTCCTACAATGAGCAGTTCTTC
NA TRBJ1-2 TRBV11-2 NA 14 CASSSGTLGYGYTF TGTGCCAGCAGTTCCGGTACCCTGGGCTATGGCTACACCTTC
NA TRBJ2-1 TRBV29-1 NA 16 CSVDGVWGQAENEQFF TGCAGCGTTGATGGTGTGTGGGGGCAAGCAGAGAATGAGCAGTTCTTC
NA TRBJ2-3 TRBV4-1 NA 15 CASSSVAQHTDTQYF TGCGCCAGCAGCTCAGTTGCCCAACACACAGATACGCAGTATTTT
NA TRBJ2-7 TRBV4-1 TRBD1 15 CASSQLDRGHYEQYF TGCGCCAGCAGCCAACTAGACAGGGGGCACTACGAGCAGTACTTC
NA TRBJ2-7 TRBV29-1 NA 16 CSVEGARVLNSYEQYF TGCAGCGTTGAGGGAGCACGGGTCCTAAATAGCTACGAGCAGTACTTC
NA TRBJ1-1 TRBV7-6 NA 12 CASRGQNTEAFF TGTGCCAGCAGAGGACAGAACACTGAAGCTTTCTTT
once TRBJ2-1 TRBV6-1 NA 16 CASSEDMRSPYNEQFF TGTGCCAGCAGTGAAGATATGCGTTCTCCCTACAATGAGCAGTTCTTC
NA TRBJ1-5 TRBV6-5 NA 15 CASSYSGYSNQPQHF TGTGCCAGCAGTTACTCGGGTTATAGCAATCAGCCCCAGCATTTT
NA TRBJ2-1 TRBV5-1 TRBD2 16 CASSWTVAGGPNEQFF TGCGCCAGCAGCTGGACAGTAGCGGGAGGGCCAAATGAGCAGTTCTTC
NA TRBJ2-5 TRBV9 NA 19 CASSLGVGASEASSETQYF TGTGCCAGCAGCTTAGGCGTCGGGGCTAGCGAAGCGTCGTCGGAGACCCAGTACTTC
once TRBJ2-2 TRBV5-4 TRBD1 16 CASTSSGTGITGELFF TGTGCCAGCACCTCTTCCGGGACAGGGATAACCGGGGAGCTGTTTTTT
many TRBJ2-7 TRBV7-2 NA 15 CASSLEGDSSYEQYF TGTGCCAGCAGCTTAGAAGGGGATAGCTCCTACGAGCAGTACTTC
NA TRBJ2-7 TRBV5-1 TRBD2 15 CASSFSGSRSYEQYF TGCGCCAGCAGCTTTAGCGGGAGCCGCTCCTACGAGCAGTACTTC
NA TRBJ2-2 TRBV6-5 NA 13 CASSYRRTGELFF TGTGCCAGCAGCTACCGGAGGACCGGGGAGCTGTTTTTT
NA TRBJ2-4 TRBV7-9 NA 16 CASSLAGEGAKNIQYF TGTGCCAGCAGCTTAGCGGGCGAGGGAGCCAAAAACATTCAGTACTTC
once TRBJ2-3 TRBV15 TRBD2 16 CATSSEREGRADTQYF TGTGCCACCAGCAGCGAGCGGGAGGGCCGGGCAGATACGCAGTATTTT
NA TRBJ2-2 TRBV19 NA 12 CAGLGEAGELFF TGTGCCGGCCTGGGGGAGGCCGGGGAGCTGTTTTTT
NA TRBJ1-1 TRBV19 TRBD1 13 CASNPGGTTEAFF TGTGCCAGTAACCCAGGGGGAACAACTGAAGCTTTCTTT
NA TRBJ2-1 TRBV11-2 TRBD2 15 CASRRTSGSPNEQFF TGTGCCAGCAGACGGACTAGCGGGAGTCCTAATGAGCAGTTCTTC
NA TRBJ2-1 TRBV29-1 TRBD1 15 CSVLTLTGVYNEQFF TGCAGCGTTCTAACACTGACAGGGGTTTACAATGAGCAGTTCTTC
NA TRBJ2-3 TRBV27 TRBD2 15 CASNLAGRSTDTQYF TGTGCCAGCAACCTAGCGGGGAGAAGCACAGATACGCAGTATTTT
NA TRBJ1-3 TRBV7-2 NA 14 CASSRGTSGNTIYF TGTGCCAGCAGCAGAGGGACCTCTGGAAACACCATATATTTT
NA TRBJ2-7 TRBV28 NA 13 CASQHGRTYEQYF TGTGCCAGCCAACACGGACGAACCTACGAGCAGTACTTC
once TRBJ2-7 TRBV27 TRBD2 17 CASSLNPPSGISYEQYF TGTGCCAGCAGCCTTAACCCCCCTAGCGGGATCTCCTACGAGCAGTACTTC
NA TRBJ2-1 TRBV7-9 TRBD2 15 CASRLPSGRPDEQFF TGTGCCAGCAGACTTCCTAGCGGGAGGCCTGATGAGCAGTTCTTC
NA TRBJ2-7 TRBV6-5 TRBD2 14 CASSFSGTAYEQYF TGTGCCAGCAGTTTTAGCGGGACTGCCTACGAGCAGTACTTC
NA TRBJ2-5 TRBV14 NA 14 CASSQVRGSETQYF TGTGCCAGCAGCCAAGTCCGAGGTTCGGAGACCCAGTACTTC
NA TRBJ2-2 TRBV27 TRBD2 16 CASSPLGLAYTGELFF TGTGCCAGCAGTCCCCTCGGACTAGCGTACACCGGGGAGCTGTTTTTT
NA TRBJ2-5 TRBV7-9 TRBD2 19 CASSTPPGTSGPGSETQYF TGTGCCAGCAGCACACCGCCCGGGACTAGCGGACCCGGGAGTGAGACCCAGTACTTC
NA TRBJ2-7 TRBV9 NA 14 CASSVYEGPYEQYF TGTGCCAGCAGCGTATATGAGGGACCCTACGAGCAGTACTTC
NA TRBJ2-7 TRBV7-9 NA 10 CASRTDEQYF TGTGCCAGCAGAACCGACGAGCAGTACTTC
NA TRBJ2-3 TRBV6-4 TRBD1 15 CASSDSTGVSDTQYF TGTGCCAGCAGTGACTCGACAGGGGTGTCAGATACGCAGTATTTT